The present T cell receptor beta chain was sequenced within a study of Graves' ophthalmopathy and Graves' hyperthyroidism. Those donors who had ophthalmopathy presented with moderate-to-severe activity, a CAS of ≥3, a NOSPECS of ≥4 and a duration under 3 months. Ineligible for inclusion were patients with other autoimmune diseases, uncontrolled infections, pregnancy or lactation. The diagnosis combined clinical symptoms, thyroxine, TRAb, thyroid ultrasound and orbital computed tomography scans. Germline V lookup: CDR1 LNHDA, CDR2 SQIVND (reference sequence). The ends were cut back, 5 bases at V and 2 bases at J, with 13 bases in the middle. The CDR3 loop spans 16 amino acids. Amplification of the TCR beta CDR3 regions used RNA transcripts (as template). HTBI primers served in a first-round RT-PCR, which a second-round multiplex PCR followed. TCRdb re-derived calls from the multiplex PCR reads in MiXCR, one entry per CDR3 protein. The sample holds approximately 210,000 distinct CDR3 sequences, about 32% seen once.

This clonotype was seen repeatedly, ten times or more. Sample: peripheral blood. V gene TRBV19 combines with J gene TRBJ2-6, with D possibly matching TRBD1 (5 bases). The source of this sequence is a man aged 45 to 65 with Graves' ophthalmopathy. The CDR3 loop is CASSAAGATGANVLTF. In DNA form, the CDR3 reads TGTGCCAGTAGTGCGGCTGGGGCTACTGGGGCCAACGTCCTGACTTTC.